Listed below are T cell receptor beta chains from one sample, sequenced in a study of regulatory T cells in long-lasting Graves disease. A single record per CDR3 protein comes from TCRdb applying MiXCR to the multiplex PCR reads. Among a few hundred thousand distinct CDR3 sequences listed, 23% were seen once. Sequences were derived from peripheral blood mononuclear cells (PBMCs), sampled when the disease was refractory, from a patient treated with antithyroid drugs. Receptor source: a woman between 40 and 55 years old with Graves disease. Both conserved end residues are part of each CDR3. Each record gives: CDR3 protein, CDR3 DNA, J gene, clone size, D gene, V gene. The D gene is left open where the match is weak. Clone size is given for some rows only: seen once, a few or many times, or a class if the clone is expanded.

cdr3_aa: CASSLILRVASYEQYF
cdr3_nt: TGTGCCAGCAGTTTAATCTTGAGGGTTGCGTCCTACGAGCAGTACTTC
j_call: TRBJ2-7
clone_size: many
d_call: -
v_call: TRBV28

cdr3_aa: CASSVGFYTEAFF
cdr3_nt: TGCGCCAGCAGTGTCGGGTTCTACACTGAAGCTTTCTTT
j_call: TRBJ1-1
clone_size: few
d_call: -
v_call: TRBV4-1

cdr3_aa: CSVEGEGDFLGQYF
cdr3_nt: TGCAGCGTTGAAGGAGAGGGGGACTTCCTAGGGCAGTACTTC
j_call: TRBJ2-7
clone_size: many
d_call: -
v_call: TRBV29-1

cdr3_aa: CASSTGHRRTDTQYF
cdr3_nt: TGTGCCAGCAGCACGGGACACCGTAGGACAGATACGCAGTATTTT
j_call: TRBJ2-3
clone_size: few
d_call: -
v_call: TRBV28

cdr3_aa: CASSDPASGNTIYF
cdr3_nt: TGTGCCAGCAGTGACCCAGCCTCTGGAAACACCATATATTTT
j_call: TRBJ1-3
clone_size: many
d_call: -
v_call: TRBV2

cdr3_aa: CASSVLQGKRVVNTEAFF
cdr3_nt: TGTGCCAGTAGTGTGTTACAGGGGAAAAGGGTCGTGAACACTGAAGCTTTCTTT
j_call: TRBJ1-1
clone_size: -
d_call: TRBD1
v_call: TRBV19

cdr3_aa: CASSYRGLARNEQYF
cdr3_nt: TGTGCCAGCAGTTACCGTGGGCTAGCAAGAAACGAGCAGTACTTC
j_call: TRBJ2-7
clone_size: many
d_call: -
v_call: TRBV6-2/TRBV6-3

cdr3_aa: CASSLRNTEAFF
cdr3_nt: TGTGCCAGCAGCTTACGAAACACTGAAGCTTTCTTT
j_call: TRBJ1-1
clone_size: many
d_call: -
v_call: TRBV12-3/TRBV12-4

cdr3_aa: CASLRRAGANVLTF
cdr3_nt: TGTGCCAGTTTGAGGAGGGCCGGGGCCAACGTCCTGACTTTC
j_call: TRBJ2-6
clone_size: many
d_call: -
v_call: TRBV6-1

cdr3_aa: CASSKPALKNIQYF
cdr3_nt: TGTGCCAGCAGCAAACCGGCCCTCAAAAACATTCAGTACTTC
j_call: TRBJ2-4
clone_size: -
d_call: -
v_call: TRBV7-9

cdr3_aa: CASRGTIVAGELFF
cdr3_nt: TGTGCCAGCAGGGGCACCATTGTAGCCGGGGAGCTGTTTTTT
j_call: TRBJ2-2
clone_size: many
d_call: -
v_call: TRBV2

cdr3_aa: CASSSHYRGLSVELFF
cdr3_nt: TGTGCCAGCAGTTCCCACTACAGGGGGCTGAGTGTGGAACTGTTTTTT
j_call: TRBJ1-4
clone_size: many
d_call: TRBD1
v_call: TRBV28

cdr3_aa: CASSLGLNTDTQYF
cdr3_nt: TGTGCCAGCAGCTTAGGACTAAACACAGATACGCAGTATTTT
j_call: TRBJ2-3
clone_size: -
d_call: -
v_call: TRBV3-1

cdr3_aa: CASSSPGTGNTEAFF
cdr3_nt: TGTGCCAGCAGCTCCCCCGGGACAGGCAACACTGAAGCTTTCTTT
j_call: TRBJ1-1
clone_size: -
d_call: TRBD1
v_call: TRBV7-2

cdr3_aa: CASSLWGWSSYNSPLHF
cdr3_nt: TGTGCCAGCAGTTTATGGGGTTGGAGCTCCTATAATTCACCCCTCCACTTT
j_call: TRBJ1-6
clone_size: -
d_call: -
v_call: TRBV28

cdr3_aa: CASSQGLFFNTEAFF
cdr3_nt: TGTGCCAGCAGCCAAGGATTGTTCTTCAACACTGAAGCTTTCTTT
j_call: TRBJ1-1
clone_size: -
d_call: -
v_call: TRBV14

cdr3_aa: CASTSGQETYEQYF
cdr3_nt: TGTGCCAGCACTTCGGGACAGGAGACCTACGAGCAGTACTTC
j_call: TRBJ2-7
clone_size: many
d_call: TRBD1
v_call: TRBV28

cdr3_aa: CASTKNKGAGYTEAFF
cdr3_nt: TGTGCCAGCACCAAAAATAAAGGGGCGGGATATACTGAAGCTTTCTTT
j_call: TRBJ1-1
clone_size: -
d_call: -
v_call: TRBV6-1

cdr3_aa: CASSPTTTSGIQETQYF
cdr3_nt: TGTGCCAGCAGTCCGACGACGACTAGCGGGATACAAGAGACCCAGTACTTC
j_call: TRBJ2-5
clone_size: few
d_call: TRBD2
v_call: TRBV6-1

cdr3_aa: CASRQTGGGTEQYF
cdr3_nt: TGTGCCAGCAGGCAGACAGGGGGCGGAACCGAGCAGTACTTC
j_call: TRBJ2-7
clone_size: many
d_call: TRBD1
v_call: TRBV6-2/TRBV6-3

cdr3_aa: CASSLDRGNSPLHF
cdr3_nt: TGTGCCAGCAGCCTAGACAGGGGGAATTCACCCCTCCACTTT
j_call: TRBJ1-6
clone_size: many
d_call: TRBD1
v_call: TRBV11-2

cdr3_aa: CASSIGDLNQPQHF
cdr3_nt: TGTGCCAGTAGTATAGGGGACCTCAATCAGCCCCAGCATTTT
j_call: TRBJ1-5
clone_size: few
d_call: -
v_call: TRBV19

cdr3_aa: CASSFGLAGEGVLKTQYF
cdr3_nt: TGCGCCAGCAGCTTCGGACTAGCGGGAGAAGGGGTCCTGAAGACCCAGTACTTC
j_call: TRBJ2-5
clone_size: -
d_call: TRBD2
v_call: TRBV5-1

cdr3_aa: CASGILAPDTQYF
cdr3_nt: TGTGCCAGCGGCATACTAGCCCCAGATACGCAGTATTTT
j_call: TRBJ2-3
clone_size: -
d_call: -
v_call: TRBV28

cdr3_aa: CASSLTAGGAGANVLTF
cdr3_nt: TGTGCCAGCAGCTTAACTGCGGGGGGCGCCGGGGCCAACGTCCTGACTTTC
j_call: TRBJ2-6
clone_size: -
d_call: TRBD2
v_call: TRBV7-3

cdr3_aa: CASSLGTTNYPYEQYF
cdr3_nt: TGTGCCAGCAGTCTGGGGACTACCAATTACCCCTACGAGCAGTACTTC
j_call: TRBJ2-7
clone_size: many
d_call: TRBD2
v_call: TRBV28

cdr3_aa: CASSSPENPDTQYF
cdr3_nt: TGTGCCAGCAGCAGCCCGGAGAACCCAGATACGCAGTATTTT
j_call: TRBJ2-3
clone_size: -
d_call: -
v_call: TRBV13

cdr3_aa: CASSQRGLSQETQYF
cdr3_nt: TGCGCCAGCAGCCAGCGGGGGCTAAGCCAAGAGACCCAGTACTTC
j_call: TRBJ2-5
clone_size: -
d_call: -
v_call: TRBV4-1

cdr3_aa: CASSHGQAGTYGYTF
cdr3_nt: TGTGCCAGCAGTCATGGACAGGCGGGGACCTATGGCTACACCTTC
j_call: TRBJ1-2
clone_size: many
d_call: TRBD1
v_call: TRBV12-3/TRBV12-4

cdr3_aa: CASSYPRRHLNTGELFF
cdr3_nt: TGTGCCAGCAGTTATCCCAGGCGGCACCTGAACACCGGGGAGCTGTTTTTT
j_call: TRBJ2-2
clone_size: many
d_call: -
v_call: TRBV6-5

cdr3_aa: CASSLKGPHETQYF
cdr3_nt: TGTGCCAGCAGCTTGAAGGGCCCCCACGAGACCCAGTACTTC
j_call: TRBJ2-5
clone_size: few
d_call: -
v_call: TRBV5-5

cdr3_aa: CASSLGGFANTEAFF
cdr3_nt: TGTGCCAGCAGCTTAGGGGGTTTCGCGAACACTGAAGCTTTCTTT
j_call: TRBJ1-1
clone_size: many
d_call: -
v_call: TRBV7-2

cdr3_aa: CASSGRDYEQYF
cdr3_nt: TGTGCCAGCAGCGGCAGGGACTACGAGCAGTACTTC
j_call: TRBJ2-7
clone_size: many
d_call: -
v_call: TRBV7-8

cdr3_aa: CSVEDGTGDTEALF
cdr3_nt: TGCAGCGTTGAAGATGGGACAGGGGACACTGAAGCTCTCTTT
j_call: TRBJ1-1
clone_size: once
d_call: TRBD1
v_call: TRBV29-1

cdr3_aa: CASSSRRIRPVNTEAFF
cdr3_nt: TGTGCCAGCAGCTCACGTAGAATTAGGCCGGTAAATACTGAAGCTTTCTTT
j_call: TRBJ1-1
clone_size: -
d_call: -
v_call: TRBV2

cdr3_aa: CASSLGSGRAAEQFF
cdr3_nt: TGCGCCAGCAGCTTGGGTAGCGGGAGGGCCGCTGAGCAGTTCTTC
j_call: TRBJ2-1
clone_size: -
d_call: TRBD2
v_call: TRBV5-1

cdr3_aa: CASSLAGDSNQPQHF
cdr3_nt: TGTGCCAGCAGCTTAGCCGGAGATAGCAATCAGCCCCAGCATTTT
j_call: TRBJ1-5
clone_size: -
d_call: -
v_call: TRBV7-2

cdr3_aa: CAIRPLAGGPGEQFF
cdr3_nt: TGTGCCATCAGACCACTAGCGGGAGGGCCAGGGGAGCAGTTCTTC
j_call: TRBJ2-1
clone_size: -
d_call: TRBD2
v_call: TRBV10-3

cdr3_aa: CASTLTGDNSPLHF
cdr3_nt: TGTGCCAGCACTCTTACAGGAGATAATTCACCCCTCCACTTT
j_call: TRBJ1-6
clone_size: few
d_call: -
v_call: TRBV28

cdr3_aa: CASMRFYEQYF
cdr3_nt: TGTGCCAGCATGAGGTTCTACGAGCAGTACTTC
j_call: TRBJ2-7
clone_size: many
d_call: -
v_call: TRBV6-1

cdr3_aa: CSGLGLAAYNEQFF
cdr3_nt: TGCAGCGGCCTGGGACTAGCGGCCTACAATGAGCAGTTCTTC
j_call: TRBJ2-1
clone_size: -
d_call: TRBD2
v_call: TRBV29-1

cdr3_aa: CSVGLREDTEAFF
cdr3_nt: TGCAGCGTTGGTTTAAGAGAGGACACTGAAGCTTTCTTT
j_call: TRBJ1-1
clone_size: many
d_call: -
v_call: TRBV29-1